Listed below are T cell receptor beta chains from one sample, sequenced in a study of PD-1 blockade in classical Hodgkin lymphoma. Profiling relied on immunoSEQ multiplex PCR, and the TCRdb table lists in-frame clones only, not all of them. The sample has tens of thousands of clones; more than 60% are singletons. Here the sequenced sample was peripheral blood mononuclear cells (PBMCs), taken before the second cycle of nivolumab. Receptor source: a human donor with classical Hodgkin lymphoma. Both conserved end residues are part of each CDR3. Each record gives: J gene, V gene, clone size, D gene, CDR3 protein, CDR3 DNA. D genes are given only for firm matches. Not every row has a clone size; where given, it reads once, few, many or a size class.

j_call: TRBJ1-2; v_call: TRBV5-1; clone_size: .; d_call: .; cdr3_aa: CASSDGGVGIGYTF; cdr3_nt: TGCGCCAGCAGCGATGGAGGGGTGGGAATCGGCTACACCTTC
j_call: TRBJ2-2; v_call: TRBV30; clone_size: few; d_call: .; cdr3_aa: CAWSLDLFNGGELFF; cdr3_nt: TGTGCCTGGAGTCTAGACTTATTCAACGGCGGGGAGCTGTTTTTT
j_call: TRBJ2-3; v_call: TRBV30; clone_size: .; d_call: .; cdr3_aa: CAWSPGDILRGDTQYF; cdr3_nt: TGTGCCTGGTCTCCCGGGGACATCCTCCGGGGGGATACGCAGTATTTT
j_call: TRBJ1-6; v_call: TRBV28; clone_size: .; d_call: TRBD1; cdr3_aa: CASGTGGYNSPLHF; cdr3_nt: TGTGCCAGCGGGACAGGGGGCTATAATTCACCCCTCCACTTT
j_call: TRBJ2-1; v_call: TRBV6-5; clone_size: .; d_call: .; cdr3_aa: CASQGSSNEQFF; cdr3_nt: TGTGCCAGCCAGGGTAGCAGCAATGAGCAGTTCTTC
j_call: TRBJ2-2; v_call: TRBV19; clone_size: many; d_call: TRBD1; cdr3_aa: CASTPGQSNTGELFF; cdr3_nt: TGTGCCAGTACCCCGGGACAGTCGAACACCGGGGAGCTGTTTTTT
j_call: TRBJ1-2; v_call: TRBV5-4; clone_size: .; d_call: .; cdr3_aa: CASSPSIDYGYTF; cdr3_nt: TGTGCCAGCAGCCCCTCGATAGACTATGGCTACACCTTC
j_call: TRBJ1-6; v_call: TRBV6-5; clone_size: few; d_call: .; cdr3_aa: CASSRTAWNSPLHF; cdr3_nt: TGTGCCAGCAGTCGGACTGCATGGAATTCACCCCTCCACTTT
j_call: TRBJ1-2; v_call: TRBV5-8; clone_size: .; d_call: .; cdr3_aa: CASTPRWGPNYGYTF; cdr3_nt: TGTGCCAGCACTCCTCGCTGGGGGCCTAACTATGGCTACACCTTC
j_call: TRBJ1-1; v_call: TRBV29-1; clone_size: .; d_call: .; cdr3_aa: CSVGTGLELGTEAFF; cdr3_nt: TGCAGCGTTGGCACGGGACTAGAATTGGGGACTGAAGCTTTCTTT
j_call: TRBJ1-1; v_call: TRBV30; clone_size: few; d_call: .; cdr3_aa: CAWRDSPGDTEAFF; cdr3_nt: TGTGCCTGGAGGGATAGTCCGGGGGACACTGAAGCTTTCTTT
j_call: TRBJ2-3; v_call: TRBV18; clone_size: few; d_call: .; cdr3_aa: CASSPMPGLLGDTQYF; cdr3_nt: TGTGCCAGCTCACCAATGCCGGGACTGCTCGGTGATACGCAGTATTTT
j_call: TRBJ1-5; v_call: TRBV6-5; clone_size: .; d_call: .; cdr3_aa: CASSYRWDGNQPQHF; cdr3_nt: TGTGCCAGCAGTTACCGTTGGGACGGAAATCAGCCCCAGCATTTT
j_call: TRBJ1-1; v_call: TRBV11-2; clone_size: .; d_call: .; cdr3_aa: CASSLEFKNRNTEAFF; cdr3_nt: TGTGCCAGCAGCTTAGAATTTAAGAACCGAAACACTGAAGCTTTCTTT
j_call: TRBJ1-3; v_call: TRBV6-6; clone_size: .; d_call: .; cdr3_aa: CASSFGNTIYF; cdr3_nt: TGTGCCAGCAGTTTTGGAAACACCATATATTTT
j_call: TRBJ2-7; v_call: TRBV7-6; clone_size: .; d_call: .; cdr3_aa: CASSLDAGTYEQYF; cdr3_nt: TGTGCCAGCAGCTTAGACGCCGGAACCTACGAGCAGTACTTC
j_call: TRBJ1-6; v_call: TRBV2; clone_size: .; d_call: .; cdr3_aa: CAGQGHHNSPLHF; cdr3_nt: TGTGCCGGTCAGGGGCATCATAATTCACCCCTCCACTTT
j_call: TRBJ2-7; v_call: TRBV7-2; clone_size: .; d_call: .; cdr3_aa: CASTSRGAGGYEQYF; cdr3_nt: TGTGCCAGCACCTCGAGGGGAGCGGGTGGCTACGAGCAGTACTTC
j_call: TRBJ2-1; v_call: TRBV10-3; clone_size: .; d_call: .; cdr3_aa: CAISWQADEQFF; cdr3_nt: TGTGCCATCAGCTGGCAGGCCGATGAGCAGTTCTTC
j_call: TRBJ2-2; v_call: TRBV19; clone_size: .; d_call: .; cdr3_aa: CASKAGGGHTGELFF; cdr3_nt: TGTGCCAGTAAAGCAGGGGGGGGACACACCGGGGAGCTGTTTTTT
j_call: TRBJ2-5; v_call: TRBV28; clone_size: .; d_call: TRBD2; cdr3_aa: CASSAPGGAWRETQYF; cdr3_nt: TGTGCCAGCAGCGCACCCGGGGGGGCCTGGCGTGAGACCCAGTACTTC
j_call: TRBJ1-4; v_call: TRBV6-5; clone_size: .; d_call: TRBD1; cdr3_aa: CASSYGTGYEKLFF; cdr3_nt: TGTGCCAGCAGTTATGGGACAGGGTATGAAAAACTGTTTTTT
j_call: TRBJ2-3; v_call: TRBV28; clone_size: .; d_call: .; cdr3_aa: CAVSAWTTDTQYF; cdr3_nt: TGTGCCGTATCCGCGTGGACCACAGATACGCAGTATTTT
j_call: TRBJ2-1; v_call: TRBV30; clone_size: .; d_call: TRBD1; cdr3_aa: CAWSVRLGDRVYNEQFF; cdr3_nt: TGTGCCTGGAGTGTACGTCTCGGGGACAGGGTATACAATGAGCAGTTCTTC
j_call: TRBJ1-5; v_call: TRBV6-5; clone_size: .; d_call: .; cdr3_aa: CASSYQGQQPQHF; cdr3_nt: TGTGCCAGCAGTTACCAAGGGCAGCAGCCCCAGCATTTT
j_call: TRBJ2-7; v_call: TRBV28; clone_size: .; d_call: .; cdr3_aa: CASRPSQGFSTEQYF; cdr3_nt: TGTGCCAGCAGGCCGTCTCAGGGCTTTTCGACCGAGCAGTACTTC
j_call: TRBJ1-1; v_call: TRBV19; clone_size: few; d_call: TRBD1; cdr3_aa: CASRRGQVNTEAFF; cdr3_nt: TGTGCCAGTAGGCGGGGACAGGTGAACACTGAAGCTTTCTTT
j_call: TRBJ1-5; v_call: TRBV19; clone_size: .; d_call: .; cdr3_aa: CALETGTPQHF; cdr3_nt: TGTGCCCTGGAGACGGGAACGCCCCAGCATTTT
j_call: TRBJ2-5; v_call: TRBV20-1; clone_size: medium-sized; d_call: .; cdr3_aa: CSALGRGTQYF; cdr3_nt: TGCAGTGCATTGGGCCGTGGAACCCAGTACTTC
j_call: TRBJ2-6; v_call: TRBV6-4; clone_size: .; d_call: TRBD1; cdr3_aa: CASSGQGAGANVLTF; cdr3_nt: TGTGCCAGCAGTGGACAGGGGGCTGGGGCCAACGTCCTGACTTTC
j_call: TRBJ1-1; v_call: TRBV2; clone_size: .; d_call: .; cdr3_aa: CASSMNGNTEAFF; cdr3_nt: TGTGCCAGCAGTATGAACGGGAACACTGAAGCTTTCTTT